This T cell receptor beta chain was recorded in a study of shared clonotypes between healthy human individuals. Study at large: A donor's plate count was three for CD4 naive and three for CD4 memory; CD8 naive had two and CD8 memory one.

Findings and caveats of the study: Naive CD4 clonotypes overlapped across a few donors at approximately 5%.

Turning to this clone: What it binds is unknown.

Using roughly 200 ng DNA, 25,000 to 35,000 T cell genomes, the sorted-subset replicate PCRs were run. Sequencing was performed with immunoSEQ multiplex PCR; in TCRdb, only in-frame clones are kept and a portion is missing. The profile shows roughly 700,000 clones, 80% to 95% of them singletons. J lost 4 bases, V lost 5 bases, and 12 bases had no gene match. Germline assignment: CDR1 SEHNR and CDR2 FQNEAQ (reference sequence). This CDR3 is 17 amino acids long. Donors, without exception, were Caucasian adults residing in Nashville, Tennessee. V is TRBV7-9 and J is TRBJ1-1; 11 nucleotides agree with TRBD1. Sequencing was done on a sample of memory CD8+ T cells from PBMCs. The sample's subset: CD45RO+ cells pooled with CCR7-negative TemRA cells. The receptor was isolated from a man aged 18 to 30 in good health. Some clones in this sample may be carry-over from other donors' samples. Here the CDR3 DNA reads TGTGCCAGCAGCCCCCTGGACAGGGGGCAGGAGAGCACTGAAGCTTTCTTT. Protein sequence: CASSPLDRGQESTEAFF.